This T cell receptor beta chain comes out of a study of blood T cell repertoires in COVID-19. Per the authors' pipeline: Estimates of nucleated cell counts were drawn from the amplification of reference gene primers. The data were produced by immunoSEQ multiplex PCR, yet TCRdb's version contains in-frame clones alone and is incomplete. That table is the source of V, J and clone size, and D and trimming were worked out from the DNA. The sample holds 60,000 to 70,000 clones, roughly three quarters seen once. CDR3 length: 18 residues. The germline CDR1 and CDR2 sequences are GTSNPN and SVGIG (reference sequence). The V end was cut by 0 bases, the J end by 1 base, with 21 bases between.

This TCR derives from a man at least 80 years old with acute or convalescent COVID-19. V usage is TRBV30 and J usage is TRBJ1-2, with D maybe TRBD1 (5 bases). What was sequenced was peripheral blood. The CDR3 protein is CAWSVRIRAAPNNYGYTF. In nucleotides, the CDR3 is TGTGCCTGGAGTGTACGAATCAGGGCAGCTCCCAATAACTATGGCTACACCTTC.